This entry features one T cell receptor (beta chain) sequence. Its antigen remains unidentified. No qualities accompany the bases; no much larger clone lies one base away. This sample is part of a study of follicular helper T cells after annual influenza vaccination (dated by TCRdb to about 2017). Turning to the overall study: After each seasonal influenza vaccination, blood was collected on days 0, 7 and 28. Some subjects were followed across successive annual vaccinations spanning the 2013-2014, 2014-2015 and 2015-2016 seasons to study recall of cTfh clones. One week after vaccination, a second recruited cohort of approximately 11 subjects (Table S1) displayed a similar ICOS+CD38+ cTfh response. Six subjects had multi-year samples: four covered two vaccination seasons and two covered three seasons. Samples from 2013-2014 were cryopreserved, whereas samples from 2015 were processed immediately after collection. The research as a whole found: In the assessment of influenza clone enrichment, the possibility that the much larger non-cTfh compartments were undersampled could not be ruled out. With successive annual vaccinations, a recurrent oligoclonal ICOS+CD38+ cTfh response was recalled, and this response contained tetramer and AIM influenza-specific clonotypes. Day 7 ICOS+CD38+ clones were most often found later in ICOS-CD38- cTfh, suggesting that subset may serve as a memory reservoir. ICOS+CD38+ cTfh clonality correlated with the frequency of that population, and its change correlated with the change in circulating plasmablast frequency. Only roughly 9.5-20% of analyzed cells yielded productive TCRB sequences, so sampling of rare clonotypes was not possible.

According to the study, the label for this sample's time point signals: 2013-2014 season, 7 days after vaccination. Adults were given seasonal inactivated influenza vaccine (Fluvarix), and sorted blood CD4 subsets were followed by TCRB sequencing before and after vaccination. To be eligible, subjects had to live in the community and must not have received influenza vaccine in the previous 6 months. Subjects were excluded for influenza vaccine contraindications, substance abuse, HIV/AIDS, active malignancy, immunomodulatory medication, or active illness such as respiratory infection. Per time point, between roughly 35 and 100 mL of blood was sampled. Ficoll-Paque PLUS or SepMate separation was used to isolate PBMC. As a non-Tfh subset for comparison, CXCR5- memory CD4 T cells were sorted. Cell subsets were sorted from PBMC on a BD FACS Aria before DNA extraction. The library relied on the immunoSEQ multiplex PCR assay. Adaptive Biotechnologies handled the TCRB amplification, library preparation, sequencing and preliminary bioinformatics at Survey level resolution. Per the source publication's procedure: Clonality was calculated in R as 1 minus normalized Shannon entropy, and the Gini index was calculated with the R package ineq. The overlap score was defined as the summed counts of shared sequences divided by the total counts of all sequences in both compared samples. Significance of shared clonotypes was assessed by Fisher's exact test, with a theoretical repertoire of 10^7 TCRB sequences assumed. TCRdb provides this immuneACCESS table in a form limited to in-frame rearrangements. Some clones are lacking; in checked studies, under half of them reflect an unresolved V gene, and why the rest are absent is not known. V and J calls and clone size are copied from that table; D and trimming were computed from the DNA. The sample includes roughly 9,200 clones, with approximately 83% observed a single time. 0.5% to 0.75% of the sample rests with the top ten.

The CDR3 has 12 amino acids, counting the end cysteine and phenylalanine. Only the CDR3 DNA is retained, 36 bases long and in frame from the first base. The trim is 4 bases for V and 7 bases for J, with a gap of 11 bases between the germline ends. The germline V gene supplies CDR1 SQVTM and CDR2 ANQGSEA. Here the chain combines TRBV29-1 and TRBJ2-1, and possibly TRBD2, on 6 matching bases. The clonotype was recovered from an adult who received the influenza vaccine. Sequences were derived from CXCR5- memory CD4+ T cells sorted from blood, sampled 7 days after influenza vaccination. The intended sense of this specimen's cell subset or site label: CXCR5- memory CD4 T cells. Here is the DNA: TGCAGCGTTGGAGGAGGGAGTAATGAGCAGTTCTTC. It translates as CSVGGGSNEQFF.